The clone carrying this T cell receptor beta chain was counted only a few times. Its target is unknown. This entry belongs to a study of Graves' ophthalmopathy and Graves' hyperthyroidism. Study overall: The blood sample was drawn at first diagnosis and before any treatment.

Beta-chain TCR CDR3 regions were amplified from RNA transcripts. HTBI primers served in a first-round RT-PCR, which a second-round multiplex PCR followed. TCRdb reprocessed the multiplex PCR reads with MiXCR, giving one entry per CDR3 protein. The sample gives 200,000 to 250,000 distinct CDR3 sequences, roughly 21% of which show up once; about 46% is in the top ten. Study-wide results and caveats: Blood was where most expanded thyroid clonotypes above 0.001 frequency also turned up.

As diagnostic evidence, clinical symptoms, serum thyroxine, TRAb, thyroid ultrasound and orbital computed tomography were relied upon. The PBMCs had their origin in 8.5 to 10 ml of fresh peripheral blood. Trimming removed 4 bases from V and 3 bases from J, with 6 bases in between. Germline lookup yields CDR1 MNHEY and CDR2 SVGEGT. This CDR3 has 13 residues. The source of this sequence is a woman between 45 and 65 years old with Graves' ophthalmopathy. The sample consisted of peripheral blood. The V and J genes are TRBV6-2 or TRBV6-3 and TRBJ2-2, with no clear D. CDR3 DNA sequence: TGTGCCAGCAGTTTGAGACACACCGGGGAGCTGTTTTTT. It specifies CASSLRHTGELFF.